The 19 T cell receptor beta chains reported below all come from one sample, sequenced in a study of PD-1 blockade in classical Hodgkin lymphoma. Libraries were prepared by immunoSEQ multiplex PCR; TCRdb keeps only in-frame clonotypes and omits some of them. The table lists about 3,900 clones, 65% to 70% of them singletons. This sample's time point: cycle 4 day 1 (C4D1), after 6 weeks of nivolumab. Every patient relapsed after autologous stem cell transplantation, and brentuximab vedotin exposure varied. This sample comprised peripheral blood mononuclear cells (PBMCs), obtained before the fourth cycle of nivolumab. These receptors all come from a human donor with classical Hodgkin lymphoma.

This chain connects TRBV2 to TRBJ2-2; TRBD1 or TRBD2 may be the D gene (5 bases each). The CDR3 length is 15 residues. Germline CDR1 is SNHLY and CDR2 is FYNNEI. V was pared by 1 base and J by 5 bases, with 11 bases between. DNA for the CDR3: TGTGCCAGCAGTGAAGTTTCAGGGAGTACCGGGGAGCTGTTTTTT. Its protein is CASSEVSGSTGELFF.

The chain recombines TRBV28 with TRBJ1-5; 10 nucleotides match TRBD1. Germline V lookup: CDR1 MDHEN, CDR2 SYDVKM. CDR3 length: 15 residues. V lost 7 bases, J lost 6 bases, and 9 bases stayed unmatched. The CDR3 coding sequence is TGTGCCAGCACTCGACAGGGGGCGCGAAGTCAGCCCCAGCATTTT. Amino acids: CASTRQGARSQPQHF.

The chain employs TRBV4-3 and TRBJ1-2, with TRBD1 matching 8 bases. Germline-derived CDR1 and CDR2 are LGHNA and YSLEER. Trimming at V came to 3 bases and at J to 4 bases, leaving 4 bases not matched to a gene. CDR3 size: 14 residues. DNA for the CDR3: TGCGCCAGCAGCCACATTCAGGGGGCCTATGGCTACACCTTC. Translating it yields CASSHIQGAYGYTF.

This clone was picked up one time. The chain combines TRBV14 with TRBJ2-1; TRBD2 agrees at 10 bases. Unmatched junction bases numbered 9, after V lost 1 base and J lost 9 bases. CDR1 and CDR2 (germline): SGHDN, FVKESK. CDR3 length equals 16 residues. The CDR3 sequence is CASSQALAGVSFEQFF. CDR3 DNA: TGTGCCAGCAGCCAAGCGCTAGCGGGAGTATCATTTGAGCAGTTCTTC. The full variable domain, with the rest looked up from reference TRBV14 and TRBJ2-1, is EAGVTQFPSHSVIEKGQTVTLRCDPISGHDNLYWYRRVMGKEIKFLLHFVKESKQDESGMPNNRFLAERTGGTYSTLKVQPAELEDSGVYFCASSQALAGVSFEQFFGPGTRLTVL.

The chain carries TRBV28 and TRBJ1-2, with TRBD1 matching over 8 bases. V gave up 5 bases and J gave up 4 bases; unmatched junction bases: 3. CDR1 is MDHEN and CDR2 is SYDVKM in the germline V gene. This CDR3 is built from 13 residues. The CDR3 DNA reads TGTGCCAGCAGTGGTACAGGGGGCTATGGCTACACCTTC. Translated: CASSGTGGYGYTF.

The sample holds one count of this clone. The chain uses TRBV5-1 and TRBJ1-1; TRBD1 might be the D (6 bases). Trimming pared 0 bases from V and 2 bases from J, leaving 14 bases between. The germline V gene has CDR1 SGHRS and CDR2 YFSETQ. The CDR3 consists of 16 residues. The CDR3 sequence: CASSLDGGGVNTEAFF. CDR3 sequence (DNA): TGCGCCAGCAGCTTGGACGGGGGGGGCGTAAACACTGAAGCTTTCTTT.

This clone was counted a few times. The chain uses TRBV7-6 and TRBJ1-1, with 9 bases that match TRBD1. The CDR3 runs to 14 residues. Germline trimming cut 4 bases from V and 5 bases from J; bases unmatched to any gene: 5. The germline gives CDR1 SGHVS, CDR2 FNYEAQ. The CDR3 DNA is TGTGCCAGCAGCTCCGGACAGGGGAGAACTGAAGCTTTCTTT. This gives the protein CASSSGQGRTEAFF.

This clone was found a few times. This rearrangement joins TRBV10-2 to TRBJ2-5; the D gene is possibly TRBD1 (5 bases). CDR3 length: 15 amino acids. CDR1 WSHSY and CDR2 SAAADI come from the germline V gene. Trimming shortened V by 4 bases and J by 5 bases, and 17 bases separated the two germline ends. CDR3 sequence (DNA): TGCGCCAGCAGTGGAAATCCCGGACATGCTGAGACCCAGTACTTC. It encodes CASSGNPGHAETQYF.

This chain joins TRBV11-3 and TRBJ2-7, with TRBD1 as a possible D gene (6 bases). The germline V gene has CDR1 SGHNT and CDR2 YENEEA. The V and J ends lost 2 bases and 7 bases respectively, with 18 bases between them. CDR3 length equals 15 residues. DNA for the CDR3: TGTGCCAGCAGCTTAAGGTCACAGGGAAGCGAGGAGCAGTACTTC. Translating it yields CASSLRSQGSEEQYF.

The V call is TRBV28, the J call TRBJ2-2, with D perhaps assigned TRBD1 or TRBD2 (5 bases each). The V and J ends lost 3 bases and 0 bases respectively, with 14 bases between them. Germline V gives CDR1 MDHEN, CDR2 SYDVKM. CDR3 size: 17 residues. CDR3 nucleotide sequence: TGTGCCAGCAGTTTTCCCGGGGACGGGGCGAACACCGGGGAGCTGTTTTTT. Protein sequence: CASSFPGDGANTGELFF.

The V gene is TRBV30, the J gene TRBJ2-7; 8 positions match TRBD2. This CDR3 spans 13 amino acids. Germline V gives CDR1 GTSNPN, CDR2 SVGIG (reference sequence). The V segment lost 2 bases and the J segment 6 bases; nucleotides outside the gene matches: 6. CDR3 amino acids: CAWSRGGYPEQYF. Here the CDR3 DNA reads TGTGCCTGGAGTCGGGGGGGTTACCCCGAGCAGTACTTC. The complete variable domain, with remaining parts taken from reference TRBV30 and TRBJ2-7, reads SQTIHQWPATLVQPVGSPLSLECTVEGTSNPNLYWYRQAAGRGLQLLFYSVGIGQISSEVPQNLSASRPQDRQFILSSKKLLLSDSGFYLCAWSRGGYPEQYFGPGTRLTVT.

The chain links TRBV11-2 to TRBJ2-5; no firm D call. The J call is uncertain, as TRBJ2-7 better fits the DNA end. The CDR3 contains 12 residues. Germline loops: CDR1 SGHAT, CDR2 FQNNGV. CDR3 DNA: TGTGCCAGCAGCAGGGACTCCTACGAGCAGTACTTC. It encodes CASSRDSYEQYF.

The chain recombines TRBV7-8 with TRBJ2-7; D not certain. The CDR3 covers 14 residues. Trimming removed 1 base at V and 2 bases at J, with 9 bases between. CDR1 and CDR2 (germline): SGHVS, FQNEAQ. The CDR3 here is CASSLDPTAYEQYF. CDR3 sequence (DNA): TGTGCCAGCAGCTTAGACCCCACCGCCTACGAGCAGTACTTC.

V is TRBV30 and J is TRBJ2-7; D call uncertain. Germline lookup yields CDR1 GTSNPN and CDR2 SVGIG (reference sequence). The CDR3 is made up of 13 amino acids. The V end lost 3 bases, the J end lost 4 bases, and 13 bases lay between the germline ends. The DNA for the CDR3 is TGTGCCTGGAGCCGACTGCGCAATTACGAGCAGTACTTC. Residues: CAWSRLRNYEQYF.

The chain joins TRBV5-4 to TRBJ1-3; possibly TRBD1 for D (6 bases). V lost 4 bases and J 4 bases, leaving 18 bases between the germline ends. This CDR3 has 16 residues. In germline, CDR1 is SGHNT, CDR2 YYREEE (reference sequence). The CDR3 nucleotides read TGTGCCAGCAGCCGCTACAGGGTCTCGGGAGGAAACACCATATATTTT. As protein: CASSRYRVSGGNTIYF.

This clone was seen a few times. The chain combines TRBV9 with TRBJ1-5, with D tentatively TRBD1 (5 bases). This CDR3 is built from 14 residues. Germline assignment: CDR1 SGDLS and CDR2 YYNGEE. V was shortened by 4 bases and J by 6 bases, with 14 bases between the two germline ends. This CDR3 reads CASSQRGGSQPQHF. CDR3 in DNA: TGTGCCAGCAGCCAACGGGGCGGGAGTCAGCCCCAGCATTTT.

The genes are TRBV15 and TRBJ1-5; tentatively, D is TRBD1 (5 bases). Trimming shortened V by 5 bases and J by 0 bases, and 8 bases separated the two germline ends. The CDR3 is 14 amino acids. Germline loops: CDR1 LNHNV, CDR2 YYDKDF (reference sequence). CDR3 nucleotides: TGTGCCACCAGCCGACAGTATAGCAATCAGCCCCAGCATTTT. Translation gives CATSRQYSNQPQHF.

There are a few counts of this clone. The chain couples TRBV9 to TRBJ2-1; 7 bases are a match to TRBD2. The length of the CDR3 is 15 residues. V was clipped by 0 bases and J by 7 bases; unmatched bases: 7. Germline CDR1 SGDLS, CDR2 YYNGEE. The CDR3 DNA follows: TGTGCCAGCAGCGTAGATAACGGGAGGCTTAATGAGCAGTTCTTC. It codes for CASSVDNGRLNEQFF.

The genes are TRBV5-6 and TRBJ1-2; 7 bases agree with TRBD1. J lost 4 bases, V lost 4 bases, and 13 bases had no gene match. There are 16 residues in the CDR3. Germline assignment: CDR1 SGHDT and CDR2 YYEEEE. The DNA for the CDR3 is TGTGCCAGCAGCCCAGGGGACAGTAAAAACCTCTATGGCTACACCTTC. It specifies CASSPGDSKNLYGYTF.